The 5 T cell receptor beta chains below were found in one sample sequenced in a study of PD-1 blockade in classical Hodgkin lymphoma. Documented time point: cycle 4 day 1 (C4D1), after six to seven weeks of nivolumab. Relapses following autologous stem cell transplantation were seen in all patients, with brentuximab vedotin exposure varying. Only in-frame clones appear in the TCRdb table, and some are missing; sequencing was by immunoSEQ multiplex PCR. This table holds about 64,000 clones, more than 80% found once. The sequencing here drew on peripheral blood mononuclear cells (PBMCs), taken before the fourth cycle of nivolumab. These receptors were taken from a human donor with classical Hodgkin lymphoma.

This clone showed up just a few times. V is TRBV18 and J is TRBJ1-1; D not certain. This CDR3 contains 15 residues. The germline V gene encodes CDR1 KGHSH and CDR2 LQKENI. Trimming removed 5 bases from V and 2 bases from J, with 15 bases in between. CDR3 DNA sequence: TGTGCCAGCTCAACCGGGAGCCCCCTCAACACTGAAGCTTTCTTT. Amino acids: CASSTGSPLNTEAFF.

The chain has TRBV6-4 and TRBJ2-3, with D uncertain. The CDR3 has 16 residues. The V gene lost 3 bases and the J gene lost 0 bases, with 13 bases spanning the gap. Germline V gene sequence: CDR1 MRHNA, CDR2 SNTAGT. DNA of the CDR3: TGTGCCAGCAGTGAAGCGCCACACTCTAGCACAGATACGCAGTATTTT. It yields the protein CASSEAPHSSTDTQYF.

The V call is TRBV28, the J call TRBJ2-7; 10 bases agree with TRBD2. Germline V gene sequence: CDR1 MDHEN, CDR2 SYDVKM. This CDR3 has 14 residues. Losses at the gene ends were 6 bases for V and 4 bases for J; bases not matched to a gene: 6. Written as DNA, the CDR3 is TGTGCCAGCAGCCTCGGGACTAGCGAATACGAGCAGTACTTC. Translating gives CASSLGTSEYEQYF.

The chain employs TRBV7-8 and TRBJ2-2; D gene unclear. This CDR3 contains 13 residues. The germline V gene has CDR1 SGHVS and CDR2 FQNEAQ. V lost 3 bases to trimming and J lost 8 bases, with 10 bases between them. The chain's CDR3 is CASSFVPLGELFF. CDR3 DNA sequence: TGTGCCAGCAGCTTCGTCCCGTTGGGGGAGCTGTTTTTT.

The CDR3 sequence: CASRGMNEQFF. For the CDR3, the DNA is TGTGCCAGCAGGGGGATGAATGAGCAGTTCTTC. This chain uses TRBV2 with TRBJ2-1; D is unclear. The CDR3 is 11 amino acids. Looked up from germline, CDR1 is SNHLY and CDR2 is FYNNEI. The germline V and J ends were trimmed by 6 bases and 7 bases, with 7 bases remaining between them.